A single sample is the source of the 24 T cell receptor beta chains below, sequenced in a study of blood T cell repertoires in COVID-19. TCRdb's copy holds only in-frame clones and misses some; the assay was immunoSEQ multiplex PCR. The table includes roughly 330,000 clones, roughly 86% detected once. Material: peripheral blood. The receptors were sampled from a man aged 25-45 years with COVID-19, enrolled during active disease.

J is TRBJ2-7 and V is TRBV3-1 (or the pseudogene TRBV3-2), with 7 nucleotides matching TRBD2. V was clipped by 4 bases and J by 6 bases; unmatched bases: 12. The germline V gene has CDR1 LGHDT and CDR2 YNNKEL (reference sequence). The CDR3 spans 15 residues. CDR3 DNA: TGTGCCAGCAGCCGTAGGGAGGGGTCCCTCCGCGAGCAGTACTTC. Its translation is CASSRREGSLREQYF.

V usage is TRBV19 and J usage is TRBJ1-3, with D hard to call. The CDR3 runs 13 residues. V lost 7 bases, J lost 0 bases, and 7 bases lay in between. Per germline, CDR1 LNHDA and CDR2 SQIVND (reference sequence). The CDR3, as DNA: TGTGCCAGTACTTATTACTCTGGAAACACCATATATTTT. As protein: CASTYYSGNTIYF.

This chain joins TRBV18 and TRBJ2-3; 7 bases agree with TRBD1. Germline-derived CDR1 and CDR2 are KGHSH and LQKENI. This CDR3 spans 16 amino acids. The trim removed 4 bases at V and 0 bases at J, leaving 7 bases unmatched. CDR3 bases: TGTGCCAGCTCACGTGCGACAGGGTCGAGCACAGATACGCAGTATTTT. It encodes CASSRATGSSTDTQYF.

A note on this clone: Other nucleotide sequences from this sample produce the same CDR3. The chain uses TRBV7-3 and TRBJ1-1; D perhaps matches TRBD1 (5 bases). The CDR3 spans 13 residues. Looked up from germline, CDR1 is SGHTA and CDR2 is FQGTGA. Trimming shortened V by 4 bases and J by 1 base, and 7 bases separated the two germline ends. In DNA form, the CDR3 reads TGTGCCAGCAGCTCACAGGCGAACACTGAAGCTTTCTTT. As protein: CASSSQANTEAFF.

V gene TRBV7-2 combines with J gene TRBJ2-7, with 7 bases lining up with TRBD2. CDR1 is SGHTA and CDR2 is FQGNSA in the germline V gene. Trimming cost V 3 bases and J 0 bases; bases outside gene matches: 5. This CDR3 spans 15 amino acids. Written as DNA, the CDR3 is TGTGCCAGCAGCTTGGGGGACTATAGCTCCTACGAGCAGTACTTC. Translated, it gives CASSLGDYSSYEQYF. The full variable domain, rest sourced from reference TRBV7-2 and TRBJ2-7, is GAGVSQSPSNKVTEKGKDVELRCDPISGHTALYWYRQSLGQGLEFLIYFQGNSAPDKSGLPSDRFSAERTGGSVSTLTIQRTQQEDSAVYLCASSLGDYSSYEQYFGPGTRLTVT.

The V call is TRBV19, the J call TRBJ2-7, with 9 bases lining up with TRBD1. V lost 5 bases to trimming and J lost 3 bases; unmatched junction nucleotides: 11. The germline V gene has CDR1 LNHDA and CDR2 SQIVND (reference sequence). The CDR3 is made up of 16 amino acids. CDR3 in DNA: TGTGCCAGTAGTGATATCGGGACAGGGCAATACTACGAGCAGTACTTC. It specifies CASSDIGTGQYYEQYF.

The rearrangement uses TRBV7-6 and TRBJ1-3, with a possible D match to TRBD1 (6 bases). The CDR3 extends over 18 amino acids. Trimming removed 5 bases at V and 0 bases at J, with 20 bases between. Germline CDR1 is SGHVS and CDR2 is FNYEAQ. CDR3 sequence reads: CASSNRTATRNSGNTIYF. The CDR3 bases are TGTGCCAGCAGCAACCGGACAGCCACGAGGAACTCTGGAAACACCATATATTTT.

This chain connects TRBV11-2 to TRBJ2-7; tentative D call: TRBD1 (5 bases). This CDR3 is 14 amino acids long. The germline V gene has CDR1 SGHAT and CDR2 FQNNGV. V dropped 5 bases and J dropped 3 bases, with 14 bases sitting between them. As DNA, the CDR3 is TGTGCCAGCAGCATCCGGACAACAGACTACGAGCAGTACTTC. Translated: CASSIRTTDYEQYF. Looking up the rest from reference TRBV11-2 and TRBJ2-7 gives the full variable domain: EAGVAQSPRYKIIEKRQSVAFWCNPISGHATLYWYQQILGQGPKLLIQFQNNGVVDDSQLPKDRFSAERLKGVDSTLKIQPAKLEDSAVYLCASSIRTTDYEQYFGPGTRLTVT.

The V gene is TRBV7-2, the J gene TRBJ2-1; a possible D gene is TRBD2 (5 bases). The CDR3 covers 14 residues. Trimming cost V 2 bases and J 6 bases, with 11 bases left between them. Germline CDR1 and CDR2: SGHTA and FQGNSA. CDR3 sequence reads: CASSLLLRGNEQFF. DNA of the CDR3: TGTGCCAGCAGCTTACTGCTCCGGGGCAATGAGCAGTTCTTC.

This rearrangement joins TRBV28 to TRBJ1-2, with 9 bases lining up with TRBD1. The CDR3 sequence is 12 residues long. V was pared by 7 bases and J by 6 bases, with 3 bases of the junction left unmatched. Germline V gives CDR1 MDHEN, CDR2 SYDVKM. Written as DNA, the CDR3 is TGTGCCAGCACCTGGACAGGGGATGGCTACACCTTC. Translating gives CASTWTGDGYTF.

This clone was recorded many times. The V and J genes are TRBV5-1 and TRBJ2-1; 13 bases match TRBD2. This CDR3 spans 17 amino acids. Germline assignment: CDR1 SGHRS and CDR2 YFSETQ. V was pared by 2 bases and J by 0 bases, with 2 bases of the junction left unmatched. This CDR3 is CASSFRTSGSSYNEQFF. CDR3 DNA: TGCGCCAGCAGCTTCAGGACTAGCGGGAGCTCCTACAATGAGCAGTTCTTC. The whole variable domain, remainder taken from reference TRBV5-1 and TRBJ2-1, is KAGVTQTPRYLIKTRGQQVTLSCSPISGHRSVSWYQQTPGQGLQFLFEYFSETQRNKGNFPGRFSGRQFSNSRSEMNVSTLELGDSALYLCASSFRTSGSSYNEQFFGPGTRLTVL.

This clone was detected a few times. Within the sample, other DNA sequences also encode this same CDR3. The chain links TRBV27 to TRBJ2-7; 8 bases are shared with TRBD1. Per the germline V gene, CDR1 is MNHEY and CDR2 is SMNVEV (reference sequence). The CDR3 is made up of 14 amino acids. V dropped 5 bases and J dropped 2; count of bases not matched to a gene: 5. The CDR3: CASSPRTGPYEQYF. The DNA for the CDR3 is TGTGCCAGCAGTCCCCGGACAGGGCCCTACGAGCAGTACTTC.

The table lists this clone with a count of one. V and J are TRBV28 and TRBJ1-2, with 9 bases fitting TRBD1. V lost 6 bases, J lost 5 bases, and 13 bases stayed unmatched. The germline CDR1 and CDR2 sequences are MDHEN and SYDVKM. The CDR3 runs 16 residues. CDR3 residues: CASSPREGQGFYGYTF. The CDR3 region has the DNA TGTGCCAGCAGCCCTAGGGAGGGACAGGGTTTTTATGGCTACACCTTC.

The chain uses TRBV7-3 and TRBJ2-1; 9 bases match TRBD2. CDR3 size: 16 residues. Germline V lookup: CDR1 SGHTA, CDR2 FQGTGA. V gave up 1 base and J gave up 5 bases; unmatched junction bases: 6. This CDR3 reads CASSLKRLAADNEQFF. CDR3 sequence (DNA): TGTGCCAGCAGCTTAAAACGACTAGCGGCTGACAATGAGCAGTTCTTC.

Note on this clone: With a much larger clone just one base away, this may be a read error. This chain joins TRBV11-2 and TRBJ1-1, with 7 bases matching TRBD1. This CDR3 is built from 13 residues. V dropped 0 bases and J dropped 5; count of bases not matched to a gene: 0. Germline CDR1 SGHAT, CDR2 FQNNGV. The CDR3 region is CASSLDRGTEAFF. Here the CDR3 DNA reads TGTGCCAGCAGCTTAGACAGGGGGACTGAAGCTTTCTTT.

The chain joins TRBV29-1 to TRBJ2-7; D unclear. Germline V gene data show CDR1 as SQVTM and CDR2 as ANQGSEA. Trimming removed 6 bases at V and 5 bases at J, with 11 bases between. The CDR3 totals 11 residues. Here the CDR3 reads CSVSVGDEQYF. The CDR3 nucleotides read TGCAGCGTCTCTGTGGGCGACGAGCAGTACTTC.

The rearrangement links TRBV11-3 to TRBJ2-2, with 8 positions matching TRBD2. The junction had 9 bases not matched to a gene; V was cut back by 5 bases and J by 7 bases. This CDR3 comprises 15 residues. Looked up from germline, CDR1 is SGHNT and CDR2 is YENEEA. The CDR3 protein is CASSTGLAGSGELFF. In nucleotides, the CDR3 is TGTGCCAGCAGCACAGGACTAGCTGGGAGCGGGGAGCTGTTTTTT.

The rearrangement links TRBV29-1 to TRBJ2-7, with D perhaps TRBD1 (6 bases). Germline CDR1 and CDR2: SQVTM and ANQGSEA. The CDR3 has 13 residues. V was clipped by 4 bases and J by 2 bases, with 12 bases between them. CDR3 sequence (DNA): TGCAGCGTTGTCACTCAGGGGCCCTACGAGCAGTACTTC. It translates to CSVVTQGPYEQYF.

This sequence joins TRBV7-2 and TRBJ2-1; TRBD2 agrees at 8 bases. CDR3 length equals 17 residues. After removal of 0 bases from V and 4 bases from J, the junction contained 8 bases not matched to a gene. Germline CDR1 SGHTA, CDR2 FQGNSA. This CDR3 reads CASSLAAGGVGYNEQFF. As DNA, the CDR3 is TGTGCCAGCAGCTTAGCGGCGGGGGGTGTGGGTTACAATGAGCAGTTCTTC.

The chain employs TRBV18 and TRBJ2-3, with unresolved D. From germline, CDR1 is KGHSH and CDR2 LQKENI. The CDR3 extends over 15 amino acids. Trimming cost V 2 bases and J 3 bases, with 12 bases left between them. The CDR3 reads CASSPSLAETDTQYF. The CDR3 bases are TGTGCCAGCTCACCATCTCTGGCCGAAACAGATACGCAGTATTTT.

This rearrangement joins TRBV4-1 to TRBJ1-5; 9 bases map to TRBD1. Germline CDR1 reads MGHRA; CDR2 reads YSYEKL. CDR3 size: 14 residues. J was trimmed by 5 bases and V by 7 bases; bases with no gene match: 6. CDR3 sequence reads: CASTGDREDQPQHF. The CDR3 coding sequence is TGCGCCAGCACCGGGGACAGGGAAGATCAGCCCCAGCATTTT.

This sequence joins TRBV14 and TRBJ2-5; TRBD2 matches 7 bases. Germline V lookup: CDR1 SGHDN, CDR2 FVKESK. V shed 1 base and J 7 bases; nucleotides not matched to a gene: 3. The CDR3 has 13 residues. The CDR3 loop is CASSQVPGGTQYF. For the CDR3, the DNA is TGTGCCAGCAGCCAAGTTCCGGGAGGGACCCAGTACTTC.

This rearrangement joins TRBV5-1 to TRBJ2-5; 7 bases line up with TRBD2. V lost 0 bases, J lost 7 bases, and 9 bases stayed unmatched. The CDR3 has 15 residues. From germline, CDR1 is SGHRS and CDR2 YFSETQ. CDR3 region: CASSLDLLAYGTQYF. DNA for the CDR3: TGCGCCAGCAGCTTGGATCTACTAGCGTACGGGACCCAGTACTTC.

CDR3 sequence reads: CASSPRTGSNEKLFF. CDR3 DNA: TGTGCCAGCTCACCAAGGACAGGGAGTAATGAAAAACTGTTTTTT. V usage is TRBV18 and J usage is TRBJ1-4; the match to TRBD1 covers 8 bases. This CDR3 is 15 amino acids long. With 2 bases clipped from V and 4 bases from J, the junction kept 3 bases outside the gene matches. Germline V gene sequence: CDR1 KGHSH, CDR2 LQKENI.